This TCR beta chain appears in the sequencing data of a study of graft-versus-host responses after intestinal transplantation. Study summary: Anti-thymocyte globulin induction, then tacrolimus and steroids for about three years, went to all recipients. Study findings and constraints: Association was observed between peak circulating GvH clone levels and early post-transplant HvG declines.

Assay used: immunoSEQ multiplex PCR; TCRdb lists only in-frame clones, some missing. This table holds 4,600 or so clones, about 30% found once. The authors plated approximately 200,000 CFSE-labeled responder cells with approximately 200,000 irradiated, violet-dye-labeled stimulator cells. Post-reaction sorting isolated proliferating CFSE-low CD3+CD4+ and CD3+CD8+ responders. From germline, CDR1 is LGHNA and CDR2 YNFKEQ. CDR3 size: 16 residues. Trimming took 5 bases from V and 1 from J, leaving 16 bases between them. The source of this sequence is a human patient who received an intestinal transplant. The chain carries TRBV4-2 and TRBJ2-3, with TRBD1 as a possible D gene (6 bases). The sequencing here drew on alloreactive CD4+ T cells from a mixed lymphocyte reaction culture, taken before intestinal transplant. Subset noted: CFSE-low proliferating T cells sorted from roughly six-day pre-transplant mixed lymphocyte reaction (GvH or HvG direction). The CDR3, as DNA: TGTGCCAGCAGCTTGGATTCAGGGGTCCGCACAGATACGCAGTATTTT. Translation: CASSLDSGVRTDTQYF.